This T cell receptor (beta chain) was retrieved from a study of spatial heterogeneity in lung cancer. The germline gives CDR1 LGHDT, CDR2 YNNKEL (reference sequence). The CDR3 contains 18 residues. With V trimmed by 4 bases and J by 1 base, 15 bases remained unmatched. In its sample, this clonotype was seen many times. Time point denoted: blood at routine non-recurrence follow-up after resection. TCRdb reprocessed the 5' RACE reads via MiXCR and lists one record per CDR3 protein. This table has about 120,000 distinct CDR3 sequences, roughly 10% appearing once. This clonotype was sampled from a female donor with early-stage non-small cell lung cancer. This specimen consisted of PBMCs, obtained at follow-up. The rearrangement links TRBV3-1 to TRBJ2-7, with 8 bases that match TRBD1. CDR3 amino acids: CASSPRQGHRTSSYEQYF. DNA for the CDR3: TGTGCCAGCAGCCCCCGACAGGGGCACAGGACATCTTCCTACGAGCAGTACTTC.